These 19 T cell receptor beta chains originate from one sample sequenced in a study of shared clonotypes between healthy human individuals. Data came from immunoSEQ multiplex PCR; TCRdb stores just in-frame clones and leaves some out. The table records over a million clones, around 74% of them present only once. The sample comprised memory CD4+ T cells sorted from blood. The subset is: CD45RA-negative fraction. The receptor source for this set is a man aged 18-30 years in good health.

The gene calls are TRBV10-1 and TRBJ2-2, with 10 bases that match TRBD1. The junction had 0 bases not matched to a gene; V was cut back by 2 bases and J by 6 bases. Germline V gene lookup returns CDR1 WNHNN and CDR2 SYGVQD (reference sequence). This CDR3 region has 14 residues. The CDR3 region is CASSEGTGAGELFF. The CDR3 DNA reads TGCGCCAGCAGTGAGGGGACAGGGGCCGGGGAGCTGTTTTTT.

CDR3: CASSPSANTGELFF. In DNA, the CDR3 is TGTGCCAGCTCACCTTCGGCGAACACCGGGGAGCTGTTTTTT. The rearrangement links TRBV18 to TRBJ2-2; D call uncertain. The V end lost 3 bases, the J end lost 0 bases, and 5 bases lay between the germline ends. Germline CDR1 is KGHSH and CDR2 is LQKENI. The CDR3 runs to 14 residues.

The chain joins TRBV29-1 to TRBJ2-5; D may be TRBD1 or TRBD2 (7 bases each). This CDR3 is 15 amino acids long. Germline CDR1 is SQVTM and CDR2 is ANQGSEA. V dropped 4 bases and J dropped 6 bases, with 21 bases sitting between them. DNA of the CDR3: TGCAGCGTTGGAGATAGGGGGAGGGGGCCACAGACCCAGTACTTC. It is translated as CSVGDRGRGPQTQYF.

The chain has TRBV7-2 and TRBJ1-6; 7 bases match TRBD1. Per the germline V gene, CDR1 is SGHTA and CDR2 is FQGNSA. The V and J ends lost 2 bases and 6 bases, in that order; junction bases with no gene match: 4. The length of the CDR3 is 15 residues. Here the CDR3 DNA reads TGTGCCAGCAGCTTAAGTACAGGGGCTAATTCACCCCTCCACTTT. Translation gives CASSLSTGANSPLHF.

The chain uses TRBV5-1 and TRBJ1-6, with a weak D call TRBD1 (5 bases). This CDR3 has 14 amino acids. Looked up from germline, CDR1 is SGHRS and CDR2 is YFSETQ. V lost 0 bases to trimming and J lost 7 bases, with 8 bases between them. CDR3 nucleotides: TGCGCCAGCAGCTTGGGGACAACCAATTCACCCCTCCACTTT. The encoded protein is CASSLGTTNSPLHF.

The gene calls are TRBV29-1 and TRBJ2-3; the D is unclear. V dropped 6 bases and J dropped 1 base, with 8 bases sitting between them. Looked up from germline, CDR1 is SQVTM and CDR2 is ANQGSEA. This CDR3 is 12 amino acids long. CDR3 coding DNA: TGCAGCGTCGTCCTCGGCACAGATACGCAGTATTTT. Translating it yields CSVVLGTDTQYF.

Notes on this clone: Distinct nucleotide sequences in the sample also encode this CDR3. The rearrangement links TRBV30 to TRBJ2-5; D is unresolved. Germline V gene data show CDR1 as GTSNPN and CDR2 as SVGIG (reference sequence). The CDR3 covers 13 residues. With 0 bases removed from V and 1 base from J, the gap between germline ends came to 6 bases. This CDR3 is CAWSVRLQETQYF. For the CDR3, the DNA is TGTGCCTGGAGTGTACGGCTCCAAGAGACCCAGTACTTC.

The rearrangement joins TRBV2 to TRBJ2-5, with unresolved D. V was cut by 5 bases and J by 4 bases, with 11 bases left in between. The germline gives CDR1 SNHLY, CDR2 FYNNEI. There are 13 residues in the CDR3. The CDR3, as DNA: TGTGCCAGCAGTTCCGAGAGACGAGAGACCCAGTACTTC. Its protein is CASSSERRETQYF.

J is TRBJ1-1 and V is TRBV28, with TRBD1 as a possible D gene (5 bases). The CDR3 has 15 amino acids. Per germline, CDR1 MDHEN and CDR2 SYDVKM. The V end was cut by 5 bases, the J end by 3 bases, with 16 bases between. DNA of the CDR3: TGTGCCAGCAGTCGCCCCGGGGGGGGAGACACTGAAGCTTTCTTT. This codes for CASSRPGGGDTEAFF.

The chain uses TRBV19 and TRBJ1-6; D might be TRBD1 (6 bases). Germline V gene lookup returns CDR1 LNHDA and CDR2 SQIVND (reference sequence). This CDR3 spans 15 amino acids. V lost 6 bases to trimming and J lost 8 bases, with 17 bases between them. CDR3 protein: CASRPPTGGDSPLHF. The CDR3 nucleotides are TGTGCCAGTAGACCGCCGACGGGGGGCGATTCACCCCTCCACTTT.

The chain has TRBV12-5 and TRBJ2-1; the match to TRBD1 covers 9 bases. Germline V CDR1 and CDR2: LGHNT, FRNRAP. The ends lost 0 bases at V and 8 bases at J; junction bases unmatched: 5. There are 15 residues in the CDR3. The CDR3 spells CASGLVGTGIDEQFF. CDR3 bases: TGTGCTAGTGGTTTGGTAGGGACAGGGATCGATGAGCAGTTCTTC.

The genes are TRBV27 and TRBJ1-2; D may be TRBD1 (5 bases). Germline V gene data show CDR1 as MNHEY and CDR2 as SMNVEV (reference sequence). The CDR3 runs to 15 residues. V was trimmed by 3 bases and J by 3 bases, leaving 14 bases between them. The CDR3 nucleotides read TGTGCCAGCAGTTTGGGGACCTCGGGGCACTATGGCTACACCTTC. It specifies CASSLGTSGHYGYTF.

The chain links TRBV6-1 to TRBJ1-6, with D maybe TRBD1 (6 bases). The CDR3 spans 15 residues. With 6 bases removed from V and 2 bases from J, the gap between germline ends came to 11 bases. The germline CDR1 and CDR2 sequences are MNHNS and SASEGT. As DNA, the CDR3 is TGTGCCAGCAGATCACAGGGTACCTATAATTCACCCCTCCACTTT. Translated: CASRSQGTYNSPLHF.

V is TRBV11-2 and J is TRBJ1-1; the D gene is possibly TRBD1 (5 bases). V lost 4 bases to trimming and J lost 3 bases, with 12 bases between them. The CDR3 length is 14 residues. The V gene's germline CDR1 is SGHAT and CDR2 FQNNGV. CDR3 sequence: CASSSRVWDTEAFF. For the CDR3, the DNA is TGTGCCAGCAGCTCCAGGGTCTGGGACACTGAAGCTTTCTTT.

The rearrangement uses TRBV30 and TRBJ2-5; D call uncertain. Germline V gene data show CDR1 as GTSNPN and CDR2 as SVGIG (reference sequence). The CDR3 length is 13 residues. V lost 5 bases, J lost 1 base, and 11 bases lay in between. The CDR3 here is CAWGSGGQETQYF. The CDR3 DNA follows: TGTGCCTGGGGTTCAGGTGGCCAAGAGACCCAGTACTTC.

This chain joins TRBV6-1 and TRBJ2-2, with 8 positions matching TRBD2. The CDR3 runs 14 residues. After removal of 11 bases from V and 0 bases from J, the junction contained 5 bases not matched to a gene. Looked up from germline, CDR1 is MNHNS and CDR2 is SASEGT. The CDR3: CAARTSPNTGELFF. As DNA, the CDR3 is TGTGCCGCGAGGACTAGCCCGAACACCGGGGAGCTGTTTTTT.

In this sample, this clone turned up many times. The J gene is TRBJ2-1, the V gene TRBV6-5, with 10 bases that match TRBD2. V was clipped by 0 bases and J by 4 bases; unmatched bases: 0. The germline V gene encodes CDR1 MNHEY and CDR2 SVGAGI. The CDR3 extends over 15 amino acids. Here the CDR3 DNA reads TGTGCCAGCAGTTACTCTAGCGGGAGGTACAATGAGCAGTTCTTC. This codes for CASSYSSGRYNEQFF.

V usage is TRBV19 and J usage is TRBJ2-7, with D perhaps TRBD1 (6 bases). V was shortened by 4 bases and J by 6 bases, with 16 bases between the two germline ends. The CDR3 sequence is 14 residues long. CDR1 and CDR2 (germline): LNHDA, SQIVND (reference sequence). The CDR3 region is CASSTHGTSLEQYF. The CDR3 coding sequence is TGTGCCAGTAGTACACACGGGACATCTCTCGAGCAGTACTTC.

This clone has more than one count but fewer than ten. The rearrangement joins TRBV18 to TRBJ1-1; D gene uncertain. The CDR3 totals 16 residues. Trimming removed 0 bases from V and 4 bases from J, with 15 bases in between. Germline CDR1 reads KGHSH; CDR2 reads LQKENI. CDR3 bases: TGTGCCAGCTCACCACCCAACAAGGAAGTTGGCACTGAAGCTTTCTTT. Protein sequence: CASSPPNKEVGTEAFF. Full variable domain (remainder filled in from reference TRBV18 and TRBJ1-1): NAGVMQNPRHLVRRRGQEARLRCSPMKGHSHVYWYRQLPEEGLKFMVYLQKENIIDESGMPKERFSAEFPKEGPSILRIQQVVRGDSAAYFCASSPPNKEVGTEAFFGQGTRLTVV.